Reported below is one TCR beta chain. The sample carries other DNA sequences with the same CDR3. The CDR3 runs to 13 residues. The V end lost 4 bases, the J end lost 5 bases, and 12 bases lay between the germline ends. The germline gives CDR1 SGDLS, CDR2 YYNGEE. Method: immunoSEQ multiplex PCR; TCRdb's copy keeps in-frame clones and lacks some. The sample has some 78,000 clones, 85% seen once. This sample is part of a study of glioma-infiltrating T cells after dendritic cell vaccination. Time point given: after dendritic cell vaccination, including at tumor progression/relapse. This TCR came from a human donor with glioblastoma. This chain links TRBV9 with TRBJ1-2; possibly TRBD1 for D (6 bases). The starting material was blood, obtained after dendritic cell vaccination. The CDR3 coding sequence is TGTGCCAGCAGCTCCGGGACACTGTATGGCTACACCTTC. Translating gives CASSSGTLYGYTF.